The 30 T cell receptor beta chains below come from one sample, sequenced in a study of cytomegalovirus exposure and HLA in healthy donors. 60 Vbeta and 13 Jbeta primers were used in PCR. Produced via immunoSEQ multiplex PCR; TCRdb's table is partial and in-frame only. The table lists roughly 130,000 clones, about 81% of them singletons. The sequencing input was PBMCs. The receptors derive from a woman aged 40 to 50 in good health and CMV-seropositive.

The V call is TRBV7-6, the J call TRBJ2-2; D is unresolved. V was trimmed by 1 base and J by 2 bases, leaving 5 bases between them. The germline gives CDR1 SGHVS, CDR2 FNYEAQ. The CDR3 sequence is 14 residues long. The CDR3: CASSLVLNTGELFF. CDR3 nucleotide sequence: TGTGCCAGCAGCTTAGTCCTAAACACCGGGGAGCTGTTTTTT.

The chain couples TRBV6-6 to TRBJ2-1; 14 bases are a match to TRBD2. V lost 5 bases and J lost 4; bases outside the gene matches: 1. The CDR3 has 15 residues. In germline, CDR1 is MNHNY, CDR2 SVGAGI (reference sequence). The chain's CDR3 is CASSGLAGGYNEQFF. The CDR3 DNA reads as TGTGCCAGCAGTGGACTAGCGGGGGGTTACAATGAGCAGTTCTTC.

This clone showed up just once. The chain joins TRBV6-1 to TRBJ2-7, with unresolved D. CDR3 length: 12 residues. CDR1 is MNHNS, CDR2 SASEGT, per germline. Trimming left V 2 bases short and J 0 bases short, with 2 bases between. CDR3 region: CASSEYSYEQYF. The CDR3 nucleotides read TGTGCCAGCAGTGAATACTCCTACGAGCAGTACTTC.

The CDR3 coding sequence is TGCAGCGTTGAAGAGGGCGACAGGGTAAACTATGGCTACACCTTC. The encoded protein is CSVEEGDRVNYGYTF. The chain has TRBV29-1 and TRBJ1-2; 7 bases are shared with TRBD1. Germline V gives CDR1 SQVTM, CDR2 ANQGSEA. V lost 0 bases and J lost 2; bases outside the gene matches: 6. This CDR3 is built from 15 residues.

In this sample, this clone turned up a few times. V gene TRBV5-6 combines with J gene TRBJ2-6; 7 bases line up with TRBD1. This CDR3 has 18 amino acids. Germline V gene sequence: CDR1 SGHDT, CDR2 YYEEEE. With 4 bases clipped from V and 1 base from J, the junction kept 11 bases outside the gene matches. The CDR3 sequence: CASSIIRDSRSGANVLTF. CDR3 DNA sequence: TGTGCCAGCAGCATAATCCGGGACAGTCGATCTGGGGCCAACGTCCTGACTTTC.

V gene TRBV7-8 combines with J gene TRBJ1-4, with D perhaps matching TRBD1 (6 bases). V lost 0 bases, J lost 4 bases, and 12 bases lay in between. The CDR3 sequence is 16 residues long. Germline V gene sequence: CDR1 SGHVS, CDR2 FQNEAQ. The CDR3 DNA sequence: TGTGCCAGCAGCTTAGCGGAAGAGGGGGTTAATGAAAAACTGTTTTTT. It specifies CASSLAEEGVNEKLFF. The variable domain in full, with the rest retrieved from reference TRBV7-8 and TRBJ1-4, is GAGVSQSPRYKVAKRGQDVALRCDPISGHVSLFWYQQALGQGPEFLTYFQNEAQLDKSGLPSDRFFAERPEGSVSTLKIQRTQQEDSAVYLCASSLAEEGVNEKLFFGSGTQLSVL.

This chain connects TRBV6-4 to TRBJ1-5, with D maybe TRBD1 (5 bases). V lost 9 bases, J lost 4 bases, and 16 bases lay in between. The V gene's germline CDR1 is MRHNA and CDR2 SNTAGT. This CDR3 comprises 14 residues. The CDR3 is CARRRGLPNQPQHF. The DNA for the CDR3 is TGTGCCAGGAGGAGGGGACTGCCTAATCAGCCCCAGCATTTT.

This chain connects TRBV2 to TRBJ2-3, with TRBD2 matching 7 bases. With V trimmed by 8 bases and J by 0 bases, 8 bases remained unmatched. The CDR3 sequence is 15 residues long. In germline, CDR1 is SNHLY, CDR2 FYNNEI. CDR3 sequence: CASGGGPFSTDTQYF. DNA of the CDR3: TGTGCCAGCGGGGGGGGTCCCTTTAGCACAGATACGCAGTATTTT.

The chain recombines TRBV18 with TRBJ1-4; 9 bases line up with TRBD1. The CDR3 covers 15 residues. J lost 3 bases, V lost 4 bases, and 3 bases had no gene match. CDR1 KGHSH and CDR2 LQKENI come from the germline V gene. DNA for the CDR3: TGTGCCAGCTCACTGGACAGGGGACCTAATGAAAAACTGTTTTTT. Its protein product is CASSLDRGPNEKLFF.

Only a few counts were recorded for this clone. The chain joins TRBV28 to TRBJ2-3; TRBD2 aligns across 10 bases. This CDR3 is 14 amino acids long. Germline V gene data show CDR1 as MDHEN and CDR2 as SYDVKM. Unmatched junction bases numbered 12, after V lost 6 bases and J lost 12 bases. CDR3 amino acids: CASSTTPSGRAQYF. CDR3 nucleotides: TGTGCCAGCAGCACGACTCCCAGCGGGAGGGCACAGTATTTT.

This clone was observed once. At one of its ends the junction is not consistent with the germline gene, which may arise from a read error. Other DNA sequences from this sample encode an identical CDR3 as well. This chain uses TRBV7-7 with TRBJ1-1; D possibly corresponds to TRBD1 (5 bases). CDR1 is SSHAT and CDR2 is FNYEAQ in the germline V gene (reference sequence). The CDR3 loop spans 13 amino acids. The CDR3 sequence: CASSLQENTEAFF. The CDR3 DNA reads TGTGCTAGCAGTCTACAGGAGAACACTGAAGCTTTCTTT.

The chain combines TRBV7-3 with TRBJ1-1; D not certain. Germline V gives CDR1 SGHTA, CDR2 FQGTGA. Trimming shortened V by 1 base and J by 2 bases, and 8 bases separated the two germline ends. The CDR3 sequence is 14 residues long. CDR3 nucleotides: TGTGCCAGCAGCTTAATTGGGCGTAACACTGAAGCTTTCTTT. Translating it yields CASSLIGRNTEAFF.

The chain joins TRBV19 to TRBJ2-5; 9 bases agree with TRBD2. The length of the CDR3 is 15 residues. Germline CDR1 and CDR2: LNHDA and SQIVND (reference sequence). Trimming at V came to 7 bases and at J to 3 bases, leaving 9 bases not matched to a gene. The CDR3 sequence: CASTRQRGDEETQYF. CDR3 nucleotides: TGTGCCAGTACCCGACAGCGGGGGGATGAAGAGACCCAGTACTTC.

This clone showed up just a few times. The CDR3 DNA reads as TGTGCCAGTAGTATTCTGGGACTAGCGATCAGCGATGAGCAGTTCTTC. Its translation: CASSILGLAISDEQFF. The chain combines TRBV19 with TRBJ2-1, with 10 bases aligning to TRBD2. The CDR3 is 16 residues long. J lost 8 bases, V lost 3 bases, and 10 bases had no gene match. Germline CDR1 LNHDA, CDR2 SQIVND (reference sequence).

The rearrangement links TRBV30 to TRBJ1-3, with a tentative D call TRBD1 (5 bases). There are 14 residues in the CDR3. CDR1 is GTSNPN, CDR2 SVGIG, per germline (reference sequence). V shed 3 bases and J shed 0 bases, with 9 bases lying between them. CDR3 bases: TGTGCCTGGAGCGACAGCCTCTCTGGAAACACCATATATTTT. Protein sequence: CAWSDSLSGNTIYF.

The chain has TRBV28 and TRBJ1-1; 9 nucleotides match TRBD1. The trim removed 6 bases at V and 5 bases at J, leaving 7 bases unmatched. Germline lookup yields CDR1 MDHEN and CDR2 SYDVKM. The CDR3 consists of 14 residues. The CDR3 nucleotides read TGTGCCAGCAGCCCGACAGGGGGAGGGACTGAAGCTTTCTTT. As protein: CASSPTGGGTEAFF.

This chain connects TRBV5-6 to TRBJ1-2; D ambiguous. V was trimmed by 0 bases and J by 0 bases, leaving 15 bases between them. This CDR3 is 17 amino acids long. Germline-derived CDR1 and CDR2 are SGHDT and YYEEEE. CDR3 DNA: TGTGCCAGCAGCTTGGGGCACGTTGGGCCAGCTAACTATGGCTACACCTTC. This codes for CASSLGHVGPANYGYTF.

The chain couples TRBV6-6 to TRBJ2-7, with 10 positions matching TRBD2. J lost 5 bases, V lost 7 bases, and 5 bases had no gene match. The CDR3 totals 13 residues. Germline V lookup: CDR1 MNHNY, CDR2 SVGAGI (reference sequence). As DNA, the CDR3 is TGTGCCAGCATCCCTAGCGGGAGTAACGAGCAGTACTTC. This encodes CASIPSGSNEQYF.

J is TRBJ1-2 and V is TRBV29-1, with 10 bases lining up with TRBD1. The trim removed 4 bases at V and 6 bases at J, leaving 8 bases unmatched. The CDR3 has 14 residues. Germline CDR1 is SQVTM and CDR2 is ANQGSEA. CDR3 sequence reads: CSVVSAGQGHGYTF. CDR3 coding DNA: TGCAGCGTTGTGTCCGCGGGACAGGGGCATGGCTACACCTTC.

The chain links TRBV4-2 to TRBJ2-1; D possibly corresponds to TRBD2 (6 bases). Per the germline V gene, CDR1 is LGHNA and CDR2 is YNFKEQ. This CDR3 spans 15 amino acids. Deletions cut 3 bases from V and 1 base from J, with 10 bases between. The CDR3 coding sequence is TGTGCCAGCAGCCAGTTGGAGGGATCCTACAATGAGCAGTTCTTC. It yields the protein CASSQLEGSYNEQFF.

This clone was seen only a few times. The chain carries TRBV6-1 and TRBJ1-5; D not resolved. The germline V gene encodes CDR1 MNHNS and CDR2 SASEGT. This CDR3 spans 15 amino acids. Trimming stripped 2 bases from V and 4 bases from J, with 12 bases between. CDR3 nucleotide sequence: TGTGCCAGCAGTGAATCATGGGGAGCAAATCAGCCCCAGCATTTT. This gives the protein CASSESWGANQPQHF.

CDR3: CSARGQVTYF. DNA for the CDR3: TGCAGTGCTAGAGGACAGGTGACTTACTTC. V gene TRBV20-1 combines with J gene TRBJ2-7; possible D gene TRBD1, 6 bases. V shed 1 base and J shed 13 bases, with 11 bases lying between them. The CDR3 has 10 residues. Germline CDR1 reads DFQATT; CDR2 reads SNEGSKA (reference sequence).

The genes are TRBV30 and TRBJ2-1; TRBD1 is a possible D gene (6 bases). The germline gives CDR1 GTSNPN, CDR2 SVGIG (reference sequence). V shed 3 bases and J shed 0 bases, with 9 bases lying between them. This CDR3 has 14 amino acids. The DNA for the CDR3 is TGTGCCTGGAGCGACAGGAGCTCCTACAATGAGCAGTTCTTC. This gives the protein CAWSDRSSYNEQFF.

This rearrangement joins TRBV7-9 to TRBJ1-2, with 8 bases lining up with TRBD1. Germline V gene lookup returns CDR1 SEHNR and CDR2 FQNEAQ (reference sequence). Trimming removed 3 bases from V and 8 bases from J; junction bases left unmatched: 5. This CDR3 spans 13 amino acids. The CDR3 bases are TGTGCCAGCAGCTTTTCAGGGGGCAAGGGCTACACCTTC. Protein product: CASSFSGGKGYTF.

This clone was observed a single time. DNA of the CDR3: TGTGCCAGCAGTCTCGAATTTGGCAGGGGGAAGGGCTACACCTTC. Protein sequence: CASSLEFGRGKGYTF. The chain combines TRBV6-1 with TRBJ1-2; 7 bases are shared with TRBD1. V lost 5 bases and J lost 8; bases outside the gene matches: 14. The CDR3 spans 15 residues. The germline V gene has CDR1 MNHNS and CDR2 SASEGT.

The chain carries TRBV6-6 and TRBJ1-1; D gene uncertain. The germline V gene encodes CDR1 MNHNY and CDR2 SVGAGI (reference sequence). The V and J ends lost 5 bases and 8 bases respectively, with 9 bases between them. This CDR3 region has 11 residues. Written as DNA, the CDR3 is TGTGCCAGCAGTCCCGGGAACGAAGCTTTCTTT. Residues: CASSPGNEAFF.

The V call is TRBV28, the J call TRBJ1-5, with D unresolved. V lost 2 bases and J lost 6, with 11 bases in between. Germline CDR1 MDHEN, CDR2 SYDVKM. The CDR3 length is 14 residues. The CDR3 coding sequence is TGTGCCAGCAGTTTAGGCCGCTTTGGTCAGCCCCAGCATTTT. Its translation is CASSLGRFGQPQHF.

The CDR3 region has the DNA TGTGCCAGCAGTCGGAGGGGGGGCAAAAACATTCAGTACTTC. This codes for CASSRRGGKNIQYF. This sequence joins TRBV28 and TRBJ2-4; perhaps TRBD2 as D (7 bases). Germline V lookup: CDR1 MDHEN, CDR2 SYDVKM. The CDR3 sequence is 14 residues long. Between the trimmed V and J ends, which lost 5 bases and 3 bases, there was a span of 11 bases.

V and J are TRBV18 and TRBJ1-1; D not certain. Trimming removed 2 bases at V and 6 bases at J, with 7 bases between. This CDR3 region has 12 residues. CDR1 and CDR2 from the germline V gene are KGHSH and LQKENI. In DNA, the CDR3 is TGTGCCAGCTCACCAGCCAAGCCTGAAGCTTTCTTT. It codes for CASSPAKPEAFF.

The V call is TRBV7-9, the J call TRBJ2-5; TRBD2 matches at 8 bases. Germline CDR1 reads SEHNR; CDR2 reads FQNEAQ (reference sequence). The CDR3 loop spans 14 amino acids. Unmatched junction bases numbered 10, after V lost 8 bases and J lost 5 bases. CDR3 amino acids: CASRGGAASETQYF. CDR3 DNA: TGTGCCAGCCGGGGGGGGGCCGCTTCGGAGACCCAGTACTTC.